The 25 T cell receptor beta chains presented below share a single source sample, sequenced in a study of cytomegalovirus exposure and HLA in healthy donors. Researchers ran the PCR with 60 Vbeta and 13 Jbeta primers. TCRdb's table, derived via immunoSEQ multiplex PCR, lists solely in-frame clones and lacks some. This sample has some 140,000 clones; 70% to 80% occur once, and the top ten carry 4%. Sequenced material: PBMCs. Receptors were obtained from a woman aged 40 to 55 in good health and CMV-seronegative.

The J gene is TRBJ1-1, the V gene TRBV11-3, with 9 bases aligning to TRBD1. This CDR3 has 15 residues. Per germline, CDR1 SGHNT and CDR2 YENEEA. Unmatched junction bases numbered 5, after V lost 6 bases and J lost 0 bases. The CDR3 loop is CASRDRGPMNTEAFF. In nucleotides, the CDR3 is TGTGCCAGCAGGGACAGGGGCCCCATGAACACTGAAGCTTTCTTT. Full variable domain (missing parts from reference TRBV11-3 and TRBJ1-1): EAGVVQSPRYKIIEKKQPVAFWCNPISGHNTLYWYLQNLGQGPELLIRYENEEAVDDSQLPKDRFSAERLKGVDSTLKIQPAELGDSAVYLCASRDRGPMNTEAFFGQGTRLTVV.

The sample holds a few counts of this clone. The chain combines TRBV19 with TRBJ1-3; D uncertain. This CDR3 has 15 residues. The germline V gene encodes CDR1 LNHDA and CDR2 SQIVND (reference sequence). The germline V and J ends were trimmed by 6 bases and 0 bases, with 12 bases remaining between them. The CDR3 region is CASRVAGYSGNTIYF. In DNA form, the CDR3 reads TGTGCCAGTAGAGTGGCGGGGTACTCTGGAAACACCATATATTTT.

The gene calls are TRBV11-3 and TRBJ1-1, with a possible D match to TRBD1 (6 bases). V was shortened by 3 bases and J by 6 bases, with 14 bases between the two germline ends. The CDR3 covers 14 residues. In germline, CDR1 is SGHNT, CDR2 YENEEA. The DNA for the CDR3 is TGTGCCAGCAGCTTCAGGGGTGAAAGAGCTGAAGCTTTCTTT. Translated, it gives CASSFRGERAEAFF.

The chain employs TRBV27 and TRBJ2-3; 9 bases match TRBD2. V lost 5 bases and J lost 2; bases outside the gene matches: 8. This CDR3 is 16 amino acids long. The V gene's germline CDR1 is MNHEY and CDR2 SMNVEV (reference sequence). The CDR3 DNA follows: TGTGCCAGCAGTCGAACAGCGGGGGGATACACAGATACGCAGTATTTT. This gives the protein CASSRTAGGYTDTQYF.

V is TRBV5-1 and J is TRBJ1-2; D perhaps matches TRBD1 (5 bases). Per germline, CDR1 SGHRS and CDR2 YFSETQ. The CDR3 contains 15 residues. V was pared by 0 bases and J by 3 bases, with 12 bases between. Here the CDR3 DNA reads TGCGCCAGCAGCTTGGCTGGGGCGCAAGACTATGGCTACACCTTC. Amino acid sequence: CASSLAGAQDYGYTF.

The DNA of the CDR3 is TGTGCCAGCAGTGAAGCTGGGAGGCTGAACGGGGAGCAGTTCTTC. Translated, it gives CASSEAGRLNGEQFF. This chain connects TRBV2 to TRBJ2-1, with a tentative D call TRBD2 (6 bases). Germline loops: CDR1 SNHLY, CDR2 FYNNEI. The CDR3 consists of 15 residues. V was trimmed by 0 bases and J by 10 bases, leaving 16 bases between them.

This rearrangement joins TRBV30 to TRBJ2-1; weak D call: TRBD1 (6 bases). The V and J ends lost 5 bases and 15 bases respectively, with 20 bases between them. The CDR3 length is 12 residues. Per the germline V gene, CDR1 is GTSNPN and CDR2 is SVGIG (reference sequence). The CDR3 loop reads CAWDQQGSIRFF. The CDR3 DNA follows: TGTGCCTGGGACCAACAGGGCTCTATTCGGTTCTTC. Drawing the rest from reference TRBV30 and TRBJ2-1, the complete variable domain is SQTIHQWPATLVQPVGSPLSLECTVEGTSNPNLYWYRQAAGRGLQLLFYSVGIGQISSEVPQNLSASRPQDRQFILSSKKLLLSDSGFYLCAWDQQGSIRFFGPGTRLTVL.

This chain joins TRBV2 and TRBJ2-1; 9 nucleotides line up with TRBD2. The J segment lost 6 bases and the V segment lost 6 bases, leaving 9 bases of the junction unmatched. The germline V gene encodes CDR1 SNHLY and CDR2 FYNNEI. The CDR3 runs to 15 residues. The CDR3 loop reads CASSVLAGVGNEQFF. CDR3 sequence (DNA): TGTGCCAGCAGCGTACTAGCGGGTGTTGGCAATGAGCAGTTCTTC.

The chain combines TRBV6-1 with TRBJ1-2; TRBD1 agrees at 7 bases. The CDR3 spans 14 residues. Germline assignment: CDR1 MNHNS and CDR2 SASEGT. J gave up 4 bases and V 3 bases, and 5 bases lay outside the gene matches. The CDR3 region is CASSDPDRAYGYTF. The CDR3 coding sequence is TGTGCCAGCAGTGATCCTGACAGGGCCTATGGCTACACCTTC.

The V call is TRBV5-4, the J call TRBJ2-7, with 7 positions matching TRBD1. This CDR3 region has 14 residues. Trimming took 2 bases from V and 0 from J; bases not matched to a gene: 2. CDR1 is SGHNT, CDR2 YYREEE, per germline (reference sequence). The CDR3 is CASSLQGSSYEQYF. The CDR3 nucleotides read TGTGCCAGCAGCTTACAGGGGAGCTCCTACGAGCAGTACTTC. The variable domain in full, with the rest retrieved from reference TRBV5-4 and TRBJ2-7, is ETGVTQSPTHLIKTRGQQVTLRCSSQSGHNTVSWYQQALGQGPQFIFQYYREEENGRGNFPPRFSGLQFPNYSSELNVNALELDDSALYLCASSLQGSSYEQYFGPGTRLTVT.

V gene TRBV19 combines with J gene TRBJ1-2; possible D gene TRBD1, 6 bases. Germline CDR1 and CDR2: LNHDA and SQIVND (reference sequence). The V gene lost 7 bases and the J gene lost 8 bases, with 20 bases spanning the gap. This CDR3 has 14 amino acids. CDR3 in DNA: TGTGCCAGTACTATCATCGGGGGGGCAGAAGGCTACACCTTC. This gives the protein CASTIIGGAEGYTF.

This chain links TRBV18 with TRBJ2-1, with 10 nucleotides matching TRBD1. Trimming at V came to 0 bases and at J to 10 bases, leaving 12 bases not matched to a gene. The CDR3 covers 17 residues. Germline V gene sequence: CDR1 KGHSH, CDR2 LQKENI. CDR3 in DNA: TGTGCCAGCTCACCACCGCGCGGGACAGGGGCAACGTGGGAGCAGTTCTTC. As protein: CASSPPRGTGATWEQFF.

The rearrangement links TRBV5-1 to TRBJ1-2, with D unresolved. V was cut by 3 bases and J by 8 bases, with 20 bases left in between. Germline CDR1 SGHRS, CDR2 YFSETQ. This CDR3 comprises 15 residues. CDR3 DNA sequence: TGCGCCAGCAGCTCGACGGGCCGTGGACTACGAGGCTACACCTTC. This encodes CASSSTGRGLRGYTF.

The chain recombines TRBV29-1 with TRBJ2-5; 7 positions agree with TRBD1. This CDR3 spans 11 amino acids. The germline V gene has CDR1 SQVTM and CDR2 ANQGSEA. Here the CDR3 DNA reads TGCGGGGGAACAGGGGTAGAGACCCAGTACTTC. The encoded protein is CGGTGVETQYF.

The chain is built from TRBV6-1 and TRBJ2-2; 7 nucleotides match TRBD1. The CDR3 sequence is 14 residues long. Germline assignment: CDR1 MNHNS and CDR2 SASEGT. J gave up 4 bases and V 9 bases, and 8 bases lay outside the gene matches. The chain's CDR3 is CASGQDTITGELFF. The CDR3 DNA is TGTGCCAGTGGACAGGACACAATCACCGGGGAGCTGTTTTTT.

The rearrangement links TRBV19 to TRBJ1-5, with a tentative D call TRBD1 (5 bases). The germline gives CDR1 LNHDA, CDR2 SQIVND (reference sequence). The CDR3 contains 14 residues. The V gene lost 6 bases and the J gene lost 3 bases, with 12 bases spanning the gap. CDR3 in amino acids: CASSPDSANQPQHF. CDR3 coding DNA: TGTGCCAGTAGCCCTGACAGTGCCAATCAGCCCCAGCATTTT.

The CDR3 DNA follows: TGTGCCAGCAGGTCCCTCAGGTGGGGAGCTAGAGATACGCAGTATTTT. Amino acids: CASRSLRWGARDTQYF. The rearrangement uses TRBV5-8 and TRBJ2-3; TRBD2 is a possible D gene (5 bases). V was cut by 5 bases and J by 5 bases, with 21 bases left in between. The germline gives CDR1 SGHTS, CDR2 YDEGEE. The CDR3 covers 16 residues.

This sequence joins TRBV11-2 and TRBJ2-3; D possibly corresponds to TRBD2 (6 bases). CDR1 is SGHAT and CDR2 is FQNNGV in the germline V gene. V dropped 1 base and J dropped 11 bases, with 13 bases sitting between them. The CDR3 is made up of 13 amino acids. CDR3 residues: CASSLGSGGWQYF. CDR3 sequence (DNA): TGTGCCAGCAGCTTAGGTTCCGGGGGTTGGCAGTATTTT.

The gene calls are TRBV30 and TRBJ1-1; D ambiguous. V was clipped by 0 bases and J by 2 bases, with 13 bases between them. This CDR3 region has 15 residues. From germline, CDR1 is GTSNPN and CDR2 SVGIG (reference sequence). The CDR3 region is CAWSVPPATNTEAFF. The CDR3 DNA is TGTGCCTGGAGTGTACCGCCGGCGACAAACACTGAAGCTTTCTTT.

The V call is TRBV4-2, the J call TRBJ1-6, with D maybe TRBD1 (5 bases). Trimming stripped 5 bases from V and 8 bases from J, with 19 bases between. This CDR3 has 16 amino acids. Per germline, CDR1 LGHNA and CDR2 YNFKEQ. The CDR3 reads CASSMTATGTDSPLHF. DNA for the CDR3: TGTGCCAGCAGCATGACAGCAACAGGCACGGATTCACCCCTCCACTTT.

The V call is TRBV6-5, the J call TRBJ2-5; no clear D. The assigned J gene may be wrong: the sequence end matches TRBJ2-7 better. Germline V gene data show CDR1 as MNHEY and CDR2 as SVGAGI. This CDR3 is 13 amino acids long. CDR3 sequence reads: CASSYSGIYEQYF. The CDR3 bases are TGTGCCAGCAGTTACTCCGGTATCTACGAGCAGTACTTC.

The V call is TRBV4-1, the J call TRBJ1-2; TRBD1 aligns across 8 bases. The length of the CDR3 is 15 residues. V was pared by 2 bases and J by 0 bases, with 2 bases of the junction left unmatched. Looked up from germline, CDR1 is MGHRA and CDR2 is YSYEKL. The CDR3 nucleotides read TGCGCCAGCAGCCAATTGGACAGGGCTAACTATGGCTACACCTTC. The encoded protein is CASSQLDRANYGYTF.

The gene calls are TRBV6-5 and TRBJ2-7; 8 positions match TRBD1. This CDR3 is 14 amino acids long. Germline CDR1 is MNHEY and CDR2 is SVGAGI. V shed 6 bases, J shed 5 bases, and the junction held 9 bases outside the gene matches. The CDR3 spells CASRRQGAGNEQYF. The DNA of the CDR3 is TGTGCCAGCAGAAGGCAGGGGGCAGGCAACGAGCAGTACTTC.

This chain uses TRBV11-3 with TRBJ2-7, with D unresolved. The V end lost 0 bases, the J end lost 7 bases, and 4 bases lay between the germline ends. CDR1 is SGHNT, CDR2 YENEEA, per germline. CDR3 size: 11 residues. The CDR3 coding sequence is TGTGCCAGCAGCTTAGATCGGGAGCAGTACTTC. Its protein product is CASSLDREQYF.

This clone was seen just once. V gene TRBV6-1 combines with J gene TRBJ1-5; weak D call: TRBD1 (5 bases). Trimming removed 3 bases from V and 0 bases from J, with 21 bases in between. CDR3 length equals 19 residues. CDR1 and CDR2 (germline): MNHNS, SASEGT. CDR3 coding DNA: TGTGCCAGCAGTGACGCGGCCGGCACGGGGACTTATAGCAATCAGCCCCAGCATTTT. Translation gives CASSDAAGTGTYSNQPQHF.